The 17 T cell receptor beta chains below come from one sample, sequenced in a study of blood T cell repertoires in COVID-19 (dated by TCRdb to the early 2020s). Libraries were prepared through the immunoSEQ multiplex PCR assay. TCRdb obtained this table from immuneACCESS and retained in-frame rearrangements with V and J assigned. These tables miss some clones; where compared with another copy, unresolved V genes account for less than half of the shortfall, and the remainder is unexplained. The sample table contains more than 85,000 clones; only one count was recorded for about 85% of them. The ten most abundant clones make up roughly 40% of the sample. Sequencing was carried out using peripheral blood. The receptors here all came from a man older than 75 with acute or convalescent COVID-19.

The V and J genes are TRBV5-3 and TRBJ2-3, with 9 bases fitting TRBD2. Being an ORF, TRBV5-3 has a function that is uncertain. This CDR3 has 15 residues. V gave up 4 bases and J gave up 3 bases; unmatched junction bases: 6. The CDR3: CARSPASGRTDTQYF. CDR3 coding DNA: TGTGCCAGAAGCCCAGCGAGCGGGAGGACAGATACGCAGTATTTT.

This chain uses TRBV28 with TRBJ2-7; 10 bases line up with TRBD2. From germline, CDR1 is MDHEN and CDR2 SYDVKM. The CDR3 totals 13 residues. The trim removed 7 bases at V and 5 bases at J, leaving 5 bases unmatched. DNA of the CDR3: TGTGCCAGCACTAGCGGGAGTCACCACGAGCAGTACTTC. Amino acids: CASTSGSHHEQYF.

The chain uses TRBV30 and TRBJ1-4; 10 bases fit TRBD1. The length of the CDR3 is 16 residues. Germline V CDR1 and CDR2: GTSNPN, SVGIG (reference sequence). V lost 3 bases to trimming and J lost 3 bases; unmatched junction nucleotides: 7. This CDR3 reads CAWSKGQGNSNEKLFF. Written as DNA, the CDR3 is TGTGCCTGGAGCAAGGGACAGGGGAATTCTAATGAAAAACTGTTTTTT.

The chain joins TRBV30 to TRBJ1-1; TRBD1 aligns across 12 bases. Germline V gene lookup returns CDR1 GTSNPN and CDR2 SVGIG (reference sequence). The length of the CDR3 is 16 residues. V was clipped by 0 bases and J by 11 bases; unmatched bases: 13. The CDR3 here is CAWSVGTGGAWTSAFF. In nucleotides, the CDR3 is TGTGCCTGGAGTGTAGGGACAGGGGGCGCTTGGACCTCTGCTTTCTTT.

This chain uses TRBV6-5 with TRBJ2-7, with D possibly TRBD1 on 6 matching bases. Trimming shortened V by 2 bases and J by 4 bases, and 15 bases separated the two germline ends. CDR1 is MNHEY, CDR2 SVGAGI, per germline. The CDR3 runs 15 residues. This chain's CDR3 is CASSYQAGESYEQYF. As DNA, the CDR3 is TGTGCCAGCAGTTACCAGGCAGGGGAGAGTTACGAGCAGTACTTC.

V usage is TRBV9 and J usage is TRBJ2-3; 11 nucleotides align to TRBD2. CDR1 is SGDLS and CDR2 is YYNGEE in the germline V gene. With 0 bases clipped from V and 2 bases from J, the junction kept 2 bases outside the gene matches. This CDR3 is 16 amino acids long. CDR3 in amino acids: CASSVVAGGVTDTQYF. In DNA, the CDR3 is TGTGCCAGCAGCGTAGTAGCGGGGGGGGTCACAGATACGCAGTATTTT.

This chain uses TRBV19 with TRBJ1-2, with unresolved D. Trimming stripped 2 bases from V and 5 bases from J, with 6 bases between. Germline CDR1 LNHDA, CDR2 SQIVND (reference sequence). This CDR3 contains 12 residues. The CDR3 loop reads CASSIQQYGYTF. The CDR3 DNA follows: TGTGCCAGTAGTATACAACAGTATGGCTACACCTTC.

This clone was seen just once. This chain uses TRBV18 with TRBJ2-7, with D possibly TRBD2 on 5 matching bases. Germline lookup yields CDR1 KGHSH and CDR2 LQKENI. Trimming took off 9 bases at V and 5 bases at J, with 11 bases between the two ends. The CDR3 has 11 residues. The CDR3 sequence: CASRRLDEQYF. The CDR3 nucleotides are TGTGCCAGTCGGAGGTTAGACGAGCAGTACTTC.

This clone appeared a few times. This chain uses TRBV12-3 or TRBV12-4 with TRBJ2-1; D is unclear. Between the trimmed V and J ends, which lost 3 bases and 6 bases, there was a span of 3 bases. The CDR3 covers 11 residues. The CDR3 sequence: CASSFGNEQFF. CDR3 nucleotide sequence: TGTGCCAGCAGTTTCGGCAATGAGCAGTTCTTC.

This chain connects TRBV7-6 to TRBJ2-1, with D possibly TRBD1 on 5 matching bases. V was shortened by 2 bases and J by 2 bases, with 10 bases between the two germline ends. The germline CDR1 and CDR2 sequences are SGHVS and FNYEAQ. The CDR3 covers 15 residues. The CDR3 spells CASSLQGSPYNEQFF. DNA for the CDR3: TGTGCCAGCAGCTTACAGGGTAGTCCCTACAATGAGCAGTTCTTC. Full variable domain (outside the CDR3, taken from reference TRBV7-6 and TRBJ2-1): GAGVSQSPRYKVTKRGQDVALRCDPISGHVSLYWYRQALGQGPEFLTYFNYEAQQDKSGLPNDRFSAERPEGSISTLTIQRTEQRDSAMYRCASSLQGSPYNEQFFGPGTRLTVL.

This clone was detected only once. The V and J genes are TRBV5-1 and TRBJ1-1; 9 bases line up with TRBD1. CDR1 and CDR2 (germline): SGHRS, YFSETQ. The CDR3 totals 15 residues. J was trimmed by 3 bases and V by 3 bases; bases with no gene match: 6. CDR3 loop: CASSYRTGVDTEAFF. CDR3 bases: TGCGCCAGCAGCTACCGGACAGGGGTGGACACTGAAGCTTTCTTT.

The CDR3 loop reads CASSPQFSGRGGNEQFF. Here the CDR3 DNA reads TGTGCCAGCAGCCCCCAGTTTAGCGGGCGGGGGGGAAATGAGCAGTTCTTC. The chain links TRBV11-3 to TRBJ2-1, with 9 bases identical to TRBD2. The V gene end was trimmed by 5 bases and the J gene end by 7 bases; junction bases not matched to a gene: 15. The CDR3 runs 17 residues. Germline CDR1 reads SGHNT; CDR2 reads YENEEA.

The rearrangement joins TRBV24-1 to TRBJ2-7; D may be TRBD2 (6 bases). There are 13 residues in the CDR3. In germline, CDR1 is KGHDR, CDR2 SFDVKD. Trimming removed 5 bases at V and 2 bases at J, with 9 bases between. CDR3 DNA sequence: TGTGCCACCAGTGCCGGAGGGCCCTACGAGCAGTACTTC. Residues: CATSAGGPYEQYF.

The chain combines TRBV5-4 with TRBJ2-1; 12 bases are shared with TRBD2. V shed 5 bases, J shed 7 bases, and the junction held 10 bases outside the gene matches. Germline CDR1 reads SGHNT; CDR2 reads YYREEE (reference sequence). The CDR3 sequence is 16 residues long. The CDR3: CASSFPSGRVENEQFF. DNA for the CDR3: TGTGCCAGCAGTTTTCCTAGCGGGAGGGTCGAGAATGAGCAGTTCTTC.

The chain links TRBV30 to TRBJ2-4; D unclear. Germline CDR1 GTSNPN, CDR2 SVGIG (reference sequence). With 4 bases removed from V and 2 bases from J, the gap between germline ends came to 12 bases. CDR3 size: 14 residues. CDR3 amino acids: CAWTKFGSKNIQYF. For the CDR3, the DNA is TGTGCCTGGACCAAATTCGGGTCCAAAAACATTCAGTACTTC.

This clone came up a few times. The CDR3 region has the DNA TGTGCCAGCAGTTTAATCAAGGACACCAGCAATGAGCAGTTCTTC. Translation gives CASSLIKDTSNEQFF. The chain couples TRBV28 to TRBJ2-1; possible D gene TRBD1, 5 bases. This CDR3 has 15 residues. From germline, CDR1 is MDHEN and CDR2 SYDVKM. The V gene lost 2 bases and the J gene lost 6 bases, with 14 bases spanning the gap. The full variable domain, in which reference TRBV28 and TRBJ2-1 provide the parts outside the CDR3, is DVKVTQSSRYLVKRTGEKVFLECVQDMDHENMFWYRQDPGLGLRLIYFSYDVKMKEKGDIPEGYSVSREKKERFSLILESASTNQTSMYLCASSLIKDTSNEQFFGPGTRLTVL.

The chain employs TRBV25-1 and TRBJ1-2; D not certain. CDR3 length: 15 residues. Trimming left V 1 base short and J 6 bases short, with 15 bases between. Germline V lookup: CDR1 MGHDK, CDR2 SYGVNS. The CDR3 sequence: CASSEFVSGVDGYTF. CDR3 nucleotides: TGTGCCAGCAGTGAATTCGTGTCAGGTGTCGATGGCTACACCTTC.